Presented here are 6 T cell receptor beta chains from one specimen sequenced in a study of shared clonotypes between healthy human individuals. It was CD45RO-negative cells, positively selected for CCR7, that made up naive CD8 cells, with terminally differentiated effector memory CD45RA+ cells excluded. Method: immunoSEQ multiplex PCR; TCRdb's copy keeps in-frame clones and lacks some. The data contain around 2,100,000 clones, roughly 95% of them seen just once; the ten biggest clones take up more than 0.95%. Sequenced: naive CD8+ T cells sorted from blood. All receptors derive from a man aged 18 to 29 in good health.

V is TRBV6-5 and J is TRBJ2-7, with 7 positions matching TRBD1. Trimming removed 6 bases from V and 4 bases from J; junction bases left unmatched: 9. Per the germline V gene, CDR1 is MNHEY and CDR2 is SVGAGI. This CDR3 comprises 14 residues. The CDR3 DNA reads as TGTGCCAGCAGCCCTAAGGGGGCGCTTTACGAGCAGTACTTC. Residues: CASSPKGALYEQYF.

About this clone: Other DNA sequences in this sample translate to the same CDR3. This sequence joins TRBV2 and TRBJ1-1, with a tentative D call TRBD1 (6 bases). Germline V gene data show CDR1 as SNHLY and CDR2 as FYNNEI. Trimming cost V 1 base and J 5 bases, with 8 bases left between them. The CDR3 has 13 amino acids. CDR3 coding DNA: TGTGCCAGCAGTGAAGAGGGGGGGACTGAAGCTTTCTTT. Translating it yields CASSEEGGTEAFF.

Notes on this clone: Other DNA sequences in this sample translate to the same CDR3. This sequence joins TRBV30 and TRBJ2-7; TRBD2 might be the D (5 bases). With 5 bases removed from V and 1 base from J, the gap between germline ends came to 9 bases. This CDR3 comprises 12 residues. The germline V gene has CDR1 GTSNPN and CDR2 SVGIG (reference sequence). The CDR3 DNA reads TGTGCCTGGGGAGGTAGTTCCTACGAGCAGTACTTC. Its translation is CAWGGSSYEQYF.

Only one count was recorded for this clone. This rearrangement joins TRBV6-1 to TRBJ2-7; either TRBD1 or TRBD2 may fit D (5 bases each). Germline V gene lookup returns CDR1 MNHNS and CDR2 SASEGT. The CDR3 is 14 residues long. Trimming stripped 5 bases from V and 4 bases from J, with 15 bases between. Here the CDR3 reads CASSPKRWGYEQYF. CDR3 in DNA: TGTGCCAGCAGTCCCAAGAGATGGGGGTACGAGCAGTACTTC.

Only a few counts were recorded for this clone. The rearrangement uses TRBV6-1 and TRBJ1-2; unclear D gene. Per germline, CDR1 MNHNS and CDR2 SASEGT. CDR3 length equals 11 residues. Trimming left V 7 bases short and J 4 bases short, with 7 bases between. CDR3 in amino acids: CASNYGYGYTF. The CDR3 nucleotides are TGTGCCAGCAACTACGGCTATGGCTACACCTTC.

This clone occurred once. V is TRBV9 and J is TRBJ2-5; no clear D. Trimming pared 0 bases from V and 3 bases from J, leaving 9 bases between. The CDR3 runs 14 residues. The germline V gene encodes CDR1 SGDLS and CDR2 YYNGEE. The CDR3 bases are TGTGCCAGCAGCGTAGAGGGCGATAAAGAGACCCAGTACTTC. Amino acids: CASSVEGDKETQYF.